This is a list of T cell receptor beta chains from one sample in a study of PD-L1 blockade in urothelial cancer. The protocol was immunoSEQ multiplex PCR, while the TCRdb copy is restricted to in-frame clones and leaves out a portion. This sample has about 130,000 clones, with about 82% found just once. The sequenced sample was PBMCs, obtained around atezolizumab (anti-PD-L1) treatment. All receptors derive from a man aged 45-60 years with urothelial cancer. CDR3s include the opening cysteine and the closing phenylalanine or tryptophan. D genes are given only for firm matches.

d_call	j_call	v_call	cdr3_aa	cdr3_nt
-	TRBJ2-1	TRBV19	CASSERANEQFF	TGTGCCAGTAGTGAACGAGCAAATGAGCAGTTCTTC
TRBD2	TRBJ2-1	TRBV9	CASRTSGSPYNEQFF	TGTGCCAGCAGGACTAGCGGGAGTCCATACAATGAGCAGTTCTTC
-	TRBJ1-2	TRBV5-6	CASSPWGLHGYTF	TGTGCCAGCTCCCCGTGGGGGCTTCATGGCTACACCTTC
-	TRBJ1-3	TRBV7-9	CASSLNILGNTIYF	TGTGCCAGCAGCTTAAACATCCTTGGAAACACCATATATTTT
TRBD1	TRBJ1-3	TRBV13	CASSPETGARRNTIYF	TGTGCCAGCAGCCCAGAGACAGGGGCTAGGAGAAACACCATATATTTT
-	TRBJ2-6	TRBV18	CASSPEGVSGANVLTF	TGTGCCAGCTCACCTGAAGGGGTCTCTGGGGCCAACGTCCTGACTTTC
TRBD2	TRBJ2-3	TRBV7-3	CASSPTSALTDTQYF	TGTGCCAGCAGCCCTACTAGCGCGCTCACAGATACGCAGTATTTT
TRBD2	TRBJ2-7	TRBV11-2	CASSLEVAGGYEQYF	TGTGCCAGCAGCTTAGAAGTAGCGGGAGGCTACGAGCAGTACTTC
-	TRBJ1-5	TRBV6-1	CASSERGAGNQPQHF	TGTGCCAGCAGTGAACGCGGGGCCGGGAATCAGCCCCAGCATTTT
-	TRBJ2-5	TRBV7-9	CASSFAGAQETQYF	TGTGCCAGCAGCTTTGCTGGGGCACAAGAGACCCAGTACTTC
-	TRBJ2-3	TRBV4-2	CASSHRLQRSETDTQYF	TGTGCCAGCAGCCATCGCCTGCAGCGGTCTGAGACAGATACGCAGTATTTT
-	TRBJ2-1	TRBV5-6	CASSLVEAAYNEQFF	TGTGCCAGCAGCTTGGTCGAGGCCGCCTACAATGAGCAGTTCTTC
-	TRBJ2-1	TRBV5-6	CASSFYRAGYNEQFF	TGTGCCAGCAGCTTCTACAGGGCTGGGTACAATGAGCAGTTCTTC
TRBD2	TRBJ2-7	TRBV6-5	CASRPGLAGDEQYF	TGTGCCAGCAGACCAGGACTAGCGGGAGACGAGCAGTACTTC
TRBD2	TRBJ2-1	TRBV27	CASSLGGGIEQFF	TGTGCCAGCAGTTTAGGCGGGGGGATTGAGCAGTTCTTC
TRBD2	TRBJ2-1	TRBV18	CASSPDSSGGPGFF	TGTGCCAGCTCACCAGATTCGTCGGGAGGGCCGGGGTTCTTC
TRBD2	TRBJ2-2	TRBV19	CASSIGGRAYTGELFF	TGTGCCAGTAGTATCGGCGGGAGGGCCTATACCGGGGAGCTGTTTTTT
-	TRBJ2-7	TRBV29-1	CSVEAADLSYEQYF	TGCAGCGTTGAGGCAGCGGACCTCTCCTACGAGCAGTACTTC
TRBD1	TRBJ2-1	TRBV5-6	CASSSGQGAYEQFF	TGTGCCAGCAGCTCGGGACAGGGGGCCTATGAGCAGTTCTTC
TRBD2	TRBJ2-3	TRBV19	CASSIGGGRWPPDTQYF	TGTGCCAGTAGTATTGGGGGAGGGCGTTGGCCCCCAGATACGCAGTATTTT